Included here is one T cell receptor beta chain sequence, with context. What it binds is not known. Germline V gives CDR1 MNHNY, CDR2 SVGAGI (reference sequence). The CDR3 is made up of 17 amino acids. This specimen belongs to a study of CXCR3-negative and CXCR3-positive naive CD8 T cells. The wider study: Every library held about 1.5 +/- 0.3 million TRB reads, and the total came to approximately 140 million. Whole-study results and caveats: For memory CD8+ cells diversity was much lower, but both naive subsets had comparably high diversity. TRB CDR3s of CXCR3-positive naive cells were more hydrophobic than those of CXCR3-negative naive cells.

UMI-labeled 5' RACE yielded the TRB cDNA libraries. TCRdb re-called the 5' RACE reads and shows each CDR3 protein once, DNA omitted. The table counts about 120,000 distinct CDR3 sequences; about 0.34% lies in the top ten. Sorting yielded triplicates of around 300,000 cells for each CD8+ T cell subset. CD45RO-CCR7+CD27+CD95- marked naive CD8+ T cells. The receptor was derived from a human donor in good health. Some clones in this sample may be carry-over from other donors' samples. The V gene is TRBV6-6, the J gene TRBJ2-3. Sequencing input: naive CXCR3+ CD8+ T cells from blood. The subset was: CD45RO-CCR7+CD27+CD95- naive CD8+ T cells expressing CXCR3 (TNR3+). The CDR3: CASSYLRVSPNTDTQYF.